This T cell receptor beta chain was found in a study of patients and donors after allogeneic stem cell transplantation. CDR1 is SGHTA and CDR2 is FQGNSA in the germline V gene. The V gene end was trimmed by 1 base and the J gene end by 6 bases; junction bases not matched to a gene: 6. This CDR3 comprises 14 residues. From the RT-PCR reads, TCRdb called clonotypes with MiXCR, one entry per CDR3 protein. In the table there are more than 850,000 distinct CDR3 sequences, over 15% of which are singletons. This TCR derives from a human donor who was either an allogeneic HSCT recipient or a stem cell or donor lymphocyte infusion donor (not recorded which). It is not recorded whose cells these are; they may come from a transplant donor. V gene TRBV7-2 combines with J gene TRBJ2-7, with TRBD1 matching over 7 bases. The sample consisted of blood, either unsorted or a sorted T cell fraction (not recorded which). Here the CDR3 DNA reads TGTGCCAGCAGCTTAGGAGGGGGACAGTCCGAGCAGTACTTC. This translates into CASSLGGGQSEQYF.